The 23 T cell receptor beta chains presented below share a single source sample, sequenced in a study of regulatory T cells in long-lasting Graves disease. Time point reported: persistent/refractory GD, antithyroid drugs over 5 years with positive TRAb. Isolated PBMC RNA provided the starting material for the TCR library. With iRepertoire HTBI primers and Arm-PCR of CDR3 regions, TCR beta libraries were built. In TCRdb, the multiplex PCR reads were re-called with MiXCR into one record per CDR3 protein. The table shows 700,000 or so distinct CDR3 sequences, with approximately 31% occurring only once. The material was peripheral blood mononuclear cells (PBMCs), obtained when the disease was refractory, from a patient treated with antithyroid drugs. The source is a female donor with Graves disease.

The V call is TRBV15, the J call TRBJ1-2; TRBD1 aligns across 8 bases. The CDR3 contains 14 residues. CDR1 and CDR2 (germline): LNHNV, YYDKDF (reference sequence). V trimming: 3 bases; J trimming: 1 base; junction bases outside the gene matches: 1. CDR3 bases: TGTGCCACCAGCAGTGACAGGGGTAACTATGGCTACACCTTC. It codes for CATSSDRGNYGYTF. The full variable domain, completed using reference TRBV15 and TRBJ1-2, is DAMVIQNPRYQVTQFGKPVTLSCSQTLNHNVMYWYQQKSSQAPKLLFHYYDKDFNNEADTPDNFQSRRPNTSFCFLDIRSPGLGDTAMYLCATSSDRGNYGYTFGSGTRLTVV.

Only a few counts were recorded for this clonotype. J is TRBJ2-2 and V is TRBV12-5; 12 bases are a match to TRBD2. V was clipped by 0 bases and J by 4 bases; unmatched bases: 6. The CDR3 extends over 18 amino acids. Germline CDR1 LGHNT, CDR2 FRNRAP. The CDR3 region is CASGLVGLAGRVTGELFF. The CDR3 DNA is TGTGCTAGTGGTTTGGTTGGACTAGCGGGGAGGGTCACCGGGGAGCTGTTTTTT.

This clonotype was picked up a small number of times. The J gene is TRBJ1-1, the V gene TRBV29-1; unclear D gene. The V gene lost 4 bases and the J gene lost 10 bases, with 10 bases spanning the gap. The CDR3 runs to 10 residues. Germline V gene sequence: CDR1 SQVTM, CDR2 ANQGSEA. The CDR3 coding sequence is TGCAGCGTTGTTATGGCTGGAGCTTTCTTT. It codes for CSVVMAGAFF.

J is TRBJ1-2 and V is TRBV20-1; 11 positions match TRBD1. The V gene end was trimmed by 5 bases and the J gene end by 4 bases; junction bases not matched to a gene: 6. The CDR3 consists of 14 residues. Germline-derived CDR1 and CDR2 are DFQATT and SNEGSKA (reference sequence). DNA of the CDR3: TGCAGTGCTGTCTCCGGGACAGGGGGCTATGGCTACACCTTC. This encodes CSAVSGTGGYGYTF.

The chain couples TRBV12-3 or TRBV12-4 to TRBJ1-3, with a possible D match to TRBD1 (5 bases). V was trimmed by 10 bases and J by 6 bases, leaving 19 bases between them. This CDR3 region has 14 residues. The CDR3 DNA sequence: TGTGCCATCCCTCCCCGGGACGGAGAAAACACCATATATTTT. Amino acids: CAIPPRDGENTIYF.

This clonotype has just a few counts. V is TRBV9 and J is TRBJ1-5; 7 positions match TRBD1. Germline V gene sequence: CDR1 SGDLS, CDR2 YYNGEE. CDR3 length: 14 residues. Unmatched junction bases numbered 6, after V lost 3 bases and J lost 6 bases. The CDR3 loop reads CASSGGQDGQPQHF. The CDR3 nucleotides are TGTGCCAGCAGCGGAGGACAGGACGGTCAGCCCCAGCATTTT.

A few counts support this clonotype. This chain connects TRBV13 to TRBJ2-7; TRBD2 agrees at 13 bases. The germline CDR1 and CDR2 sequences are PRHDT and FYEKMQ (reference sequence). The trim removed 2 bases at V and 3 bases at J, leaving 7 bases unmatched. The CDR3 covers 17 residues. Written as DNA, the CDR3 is TGTGCCAGCAGCTTATTCCCCGGGACTAGCGGGGACTACGAGCAGTACTTC. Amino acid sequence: CASSLFPGTSGDYEQYF.

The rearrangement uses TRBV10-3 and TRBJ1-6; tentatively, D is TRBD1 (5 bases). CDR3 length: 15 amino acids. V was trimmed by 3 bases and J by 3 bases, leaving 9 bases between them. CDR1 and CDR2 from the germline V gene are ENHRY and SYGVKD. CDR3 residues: CAISDGDGYNSPLHF. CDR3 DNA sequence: TGTGCCATCAGTGACGGGGACGGCTATAATTCACCCCTCCACTTT.

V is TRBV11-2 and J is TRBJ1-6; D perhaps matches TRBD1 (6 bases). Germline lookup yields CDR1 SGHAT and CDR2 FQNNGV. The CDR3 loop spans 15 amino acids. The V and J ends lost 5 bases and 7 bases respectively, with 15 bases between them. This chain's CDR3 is CASSPDSLGNSPLHF. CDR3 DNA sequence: TGTGCCAGCAGCCCGGACAGCCTAGGCAATTCACCCCTCCACTTT.

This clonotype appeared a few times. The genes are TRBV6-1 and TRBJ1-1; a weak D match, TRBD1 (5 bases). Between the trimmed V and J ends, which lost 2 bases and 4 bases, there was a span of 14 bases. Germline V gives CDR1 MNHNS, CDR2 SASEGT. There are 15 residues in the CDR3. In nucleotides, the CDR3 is TGTGCCAGCAGTGAACAGGGTTTGTTCCGCACTGAAGCTTTCTTT. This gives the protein CASSEQGLFRTEAFF.

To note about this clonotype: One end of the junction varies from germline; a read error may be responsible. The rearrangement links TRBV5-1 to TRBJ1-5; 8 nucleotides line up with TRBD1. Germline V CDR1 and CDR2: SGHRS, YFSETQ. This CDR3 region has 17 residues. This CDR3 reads CASSPSMDRANNQPQHF. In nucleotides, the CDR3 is TGTGCCAGCAGCCCAAGCATGGACAGGGCGAATAATCAGCCCCAGCATTTT.

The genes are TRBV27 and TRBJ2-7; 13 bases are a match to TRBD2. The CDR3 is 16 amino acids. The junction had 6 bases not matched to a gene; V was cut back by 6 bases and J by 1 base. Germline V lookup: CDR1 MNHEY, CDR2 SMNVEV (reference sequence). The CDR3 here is CASRPRTSGSSYEQYF. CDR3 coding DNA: TGTGCCAGCAGACCCAGGACTAGCGGGAGTTCCTACGAGCAGTACTTC.

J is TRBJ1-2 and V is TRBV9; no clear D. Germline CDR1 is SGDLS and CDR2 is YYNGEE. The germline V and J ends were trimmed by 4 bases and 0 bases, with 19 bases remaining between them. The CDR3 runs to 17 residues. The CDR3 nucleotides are TGTGCCAGCAGCCCCCGGGAGGGCCTAAGGCCTAACTATGGCTACACCTTC. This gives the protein CASSPREGLRPNYGYTF.

In DNA form, the CDR3 reads TGTGCCTGGAGTGTAGATGGGGTCGAGCAGTACTTC. Its protein is CAWSVDGVEQYF. The gene calls are TRBV30 and TRBJ2-5; unclear D gene. Near its end, the DNA agrees better with TRBJ2-7, so the J call may be wrong. The germline V gene encodes CDR1 GTSNPN and CDR2 SVGIG (reference sequence). The CDR3 sequence is 12 residues long.

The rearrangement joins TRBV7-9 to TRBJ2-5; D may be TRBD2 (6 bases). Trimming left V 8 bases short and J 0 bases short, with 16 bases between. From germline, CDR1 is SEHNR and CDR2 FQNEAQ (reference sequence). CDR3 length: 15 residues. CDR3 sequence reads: CASGRELPYQETQYF. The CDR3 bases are TGTGCCAGCGGACGGGAGTTGCCGTACCAAGAGACCCAGTACTTC.

The CDR3 sequence: CASSQEFGEAFF. CDR3 DNA sequence: TGTGCCAGCAGCCAAGAATTTGGTGAAGCTTTCTTT. The rearrangement links TRBV3-1 to TRBJ1-1; D is unclear. The CDR3 has 12 amino acids. Germline CDR1 reads LGHDT; CDR2 reads YNNKEL (reference sequence). Trimming stripped 0 bases from V and 7 bases from J, with 6 bases between. Combining the CDR3 with reference TRBV3-1 and TRBJ1-1 gives the whole variable domain DTAVSQTPKYLVTQMGNDKSIKCEQNLGHDTMYWYKQDSKKFLKIMFSYNNKELIINETVPNRFSPKSPDKAHLNLHINSLELGDSAVYFCASSQEFGEAFFGQGTRLTVV.

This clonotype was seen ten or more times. The CDR3 DNA reads TGTGCCAGCAGTTTTCGACAGGCCAACACTGAAGCTTTCTTT. Protein product: CASSFRQANTEAFF. The rearrangement joins TRBV27 to TRBJ1-1; tentative D call: TRBD1 (6 bases). Trimming removed 3 bases from V and 2 bases from J, with 10 bases in between. The CDR3 is made up of 14 amino acids. Germline V gene lookup returns CDR1 MNHEY and CDR2 SMNVEV (reference sequence).

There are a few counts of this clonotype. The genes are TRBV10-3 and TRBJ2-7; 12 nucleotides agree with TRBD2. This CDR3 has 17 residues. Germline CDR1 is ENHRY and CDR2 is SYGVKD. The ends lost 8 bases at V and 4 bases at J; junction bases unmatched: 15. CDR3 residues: CAIGGPGLAGRAYEQYF. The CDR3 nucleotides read TGTGCCATCGGGGGCCCGGGACTAGCGGGTAGGGCGTACGAGCAGTACTTC.

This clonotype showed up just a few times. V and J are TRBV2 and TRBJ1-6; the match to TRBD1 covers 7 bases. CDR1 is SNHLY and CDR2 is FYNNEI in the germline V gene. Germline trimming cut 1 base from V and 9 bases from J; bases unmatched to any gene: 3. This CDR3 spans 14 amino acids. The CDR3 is CASSEGQGSSPLHF. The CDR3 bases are TGTGCCAGCAGTGAAGGACAGGGATCTTCACCCCTCCACTTT. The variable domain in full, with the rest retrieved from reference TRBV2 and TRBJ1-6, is EPEVTQTPSHQVTQMGQEVILRCVPISNHLYFYWYRQILGQKVEFLVSFYNNEISEKSEIFDDQFSVERPDGSNFTLKIRSTKLEDSAMYFCASSEGQGSSPLHFGNGTRLTVT.

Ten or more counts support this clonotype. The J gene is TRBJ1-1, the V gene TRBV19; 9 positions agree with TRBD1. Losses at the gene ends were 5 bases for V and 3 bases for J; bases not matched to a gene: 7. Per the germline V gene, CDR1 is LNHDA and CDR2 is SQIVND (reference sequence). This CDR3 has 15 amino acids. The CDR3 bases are TGTGCCAGTAGTTTAAACAGGGGGCACGACACTGAAGCTTTCTTT. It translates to CASSLNRGHDTEAFF.

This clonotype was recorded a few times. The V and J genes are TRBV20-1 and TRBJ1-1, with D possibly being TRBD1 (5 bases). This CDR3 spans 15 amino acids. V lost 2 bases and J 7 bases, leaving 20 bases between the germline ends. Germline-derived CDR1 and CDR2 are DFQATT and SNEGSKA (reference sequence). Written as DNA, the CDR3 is TGCAGTGCTAGACAGGGCGAAAAGGGAACTATTGAAGCTTTCTTT. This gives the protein CSARQGEKGTIEAFF.

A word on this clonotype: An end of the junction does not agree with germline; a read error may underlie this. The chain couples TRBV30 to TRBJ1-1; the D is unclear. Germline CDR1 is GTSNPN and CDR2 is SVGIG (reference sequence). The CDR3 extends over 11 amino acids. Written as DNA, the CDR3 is TGCGCCTGGAGTCGACTACTCGAAGCTTCCTTT. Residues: CAWSRLLEASF.

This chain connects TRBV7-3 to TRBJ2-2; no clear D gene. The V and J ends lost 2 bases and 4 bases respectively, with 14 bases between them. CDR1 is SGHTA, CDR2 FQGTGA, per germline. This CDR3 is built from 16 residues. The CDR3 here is CASSLEARSLTGELFF. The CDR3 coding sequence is TGTGCCAGCAGCTTAGAAGCGCGAAGCCTCACCGGGGAGCTGTTTTTT.